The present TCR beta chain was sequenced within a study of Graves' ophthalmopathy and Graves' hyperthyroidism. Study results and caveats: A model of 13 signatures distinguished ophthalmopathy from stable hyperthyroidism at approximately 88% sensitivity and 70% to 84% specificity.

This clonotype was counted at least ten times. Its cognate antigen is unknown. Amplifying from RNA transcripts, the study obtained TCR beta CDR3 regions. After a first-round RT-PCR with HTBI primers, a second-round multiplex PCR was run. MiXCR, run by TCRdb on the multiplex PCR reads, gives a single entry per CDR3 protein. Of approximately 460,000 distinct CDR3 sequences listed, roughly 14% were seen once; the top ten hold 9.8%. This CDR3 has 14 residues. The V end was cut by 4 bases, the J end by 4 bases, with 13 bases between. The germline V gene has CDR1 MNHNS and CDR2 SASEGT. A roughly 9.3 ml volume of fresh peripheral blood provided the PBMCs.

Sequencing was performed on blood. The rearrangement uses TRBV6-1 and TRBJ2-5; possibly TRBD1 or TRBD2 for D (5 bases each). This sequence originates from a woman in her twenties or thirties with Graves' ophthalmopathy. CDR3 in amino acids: CASSVRDRGETQYF. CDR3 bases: TGTGCCAGCAGTGTCCGGGACCGGGGAGAGACCCAGTACTTC.